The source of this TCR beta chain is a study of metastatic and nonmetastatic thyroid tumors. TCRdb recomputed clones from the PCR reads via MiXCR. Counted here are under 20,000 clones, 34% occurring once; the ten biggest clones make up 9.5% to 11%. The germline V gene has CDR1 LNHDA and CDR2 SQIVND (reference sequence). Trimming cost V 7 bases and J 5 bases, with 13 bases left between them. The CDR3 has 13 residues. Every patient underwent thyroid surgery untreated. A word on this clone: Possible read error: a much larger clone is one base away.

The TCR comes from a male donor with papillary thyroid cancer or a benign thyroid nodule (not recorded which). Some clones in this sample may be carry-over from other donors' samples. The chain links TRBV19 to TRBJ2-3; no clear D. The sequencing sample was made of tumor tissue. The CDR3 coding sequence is TGTGCCAGTACCTCCGGGTGGGAAGATACGCAGTATTTT. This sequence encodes CASTSGWEDTQYF.